The 14 T cell receptor beta chains below all came from one sample that was sequenced in a study of T cell responses to AZD1222 COVID-19 vaccine. Assay: immunoSEQ multiplex PCR; the TCRdb copy retains only in-frame clones and omits some. The sample holds about 140,000 clones; 92% are singletons and the top ten take roughly 3.5%. The sample in question was peripheral blood, obtained 28 days after the second AZD1222 dose. The source is an adult who received the AZD1222 COVID-19 vaccine.

A single count supports this clone. V gene TRBV30 combines with J gene TRBJ2-7; D gene ambiguous. Trimming pared 2 bases from V and 2 bases from J, leaving 7 bases between. CDR3 length: 12 amino acids. From germline, CDR1 is GTSNPN and CDR2 SVGIG (reference sequence). The CDR3 bases are TGTGCCTGGAGTTCCATGACCTACGAGCAGTACTTC. This encodes CAWSSMTYEQYF.

This clone was counted a single time. The rearrangement uses TRBV7-6 and TRBJ2-5; 10 nucleotides line up with TRBD2. Germline V gene data show CDR1 as SGHVS and CDR2 as FNYEAQ. Trimming at V came to 5 bases and at J to 3 bases, leaving 12 bases not matched to a gene. The CDR3 is 17 residues long. CDR3: CASSKGVLAGAKETQYF. The CDR3 coding sequence is TGTGCCAGCAGCAAAGGCGTTCTAGCGGGAGCGAAAGAGACCCAGTACTTC. Based on the CDR3 plus reference TRBV7-6 and TRBJ2-5, the full variable domain is GAGVSQSPRYKVTKRGQDVALRCDPISGHVSLYWYRQALGQGPEFLTYFNYEAQQDKSGLPNDRFSAERPEGSISTLTIQRTEQRDSAMYRCASSKGVLAGAKETQYFGPGTRLLVL.

In its sample, this clone was seen once. The V gene is TRBV10-1, the J gene TRBJ2-7; 7 bases align to TRBD2. V lost 4 bases, J lost 4 bases, and 13 bases stayed unmatched. Germline V gene lookup returns CDR1 WNHNN and CDR2 SYGVQD (reference sequence). This CDR3 is 16 amino acids long. The CDR3 here is CASSGGWGGGDYEQYF. The DNA for the CDR3 is TGCGCCAGCAGTGGGGGTTGGGGCGGGGGAGATTACGAGCAGTACTTC.

The rearrangement uses TRBV10-3 and TRBJ2-7, with 9 positions matching TRBD2. Looked up from germline, CDR1 is ENHRY and CDR2 is SYGVKD. The CDR3 is 15 amino acids. V lost 10 bases and J lost 0; bases outside the gene matches: 10. As DNA, the CDR3 is TGTGCCACCCGAGGGGGACTAGCAACCTCCTACGAGCAGTACTTC. It translates to CATRGGLATSYEQYF.

The V gene is TRBV30, the J gene TRBJ2-7, with D perhaps TRBD2 (7 bases). The ends were cut back, 3 bases at V and 0 bases at J, with 12 bases in the middle. The CDR3 length is 14 residues. From germline, CDR1 is GTSNPN and CDR2 SVGIG (reference sequence). CDR3 DNA sequence: TGTGCCTGGAGCCGGGGGGCTCCCTCCTACGAGCAGTACTTC. It specifies CAWSRGAPSYEQYF.

In its sample, this clone was seen once. One end of the junction does not line up with germline, which may come from a read error. The chain employs TRBV28 and TRBJ2-6; 9 nucleotides line up with TRBD1. Looked up from germline, CDR1 is MDHEN and CDR2 is SYDVKM. This CDR3 is 18 amino acids long. The CDR3 region is CASRQTGGSFSEANVLTF. Here the CDR3 DNA reads TGTGCCAGCAGGCAAACAGGGGGCTCCTTCTCTGAGGCCAACGTCCTGACTTTC.

The rearrangement joins TRBV6-5 to TRBJ1-6; D gene ambiguous. Trimming took 6 bases from V and 9 from J, leaving 9 bases between them. The V gene's germline CDR1 is MNHEY and CDR2 SVGAGI. CDR3 length: 12 residues. The CDR3 DNA reads as TGTGCCAGCAGGCCGGCGGGTTCACCCCTCCACTTT. Translating gives CASRPAGSPLHF.

The gene calls are TRBV5-8 and TRBJ2-1; D is possibly TRBD2 (5 bases). The CDR3 sequence is 13 residues long. Germline V gene sequence: CDR1 SGHTS, CDR2 YDEGEE. V dropped 1 base and J dropped 8 bases, with 10 bases sitting between them. The CDR3 sequence is CASSLFEGDEQFF. The CDR3 nucleotides are TGTGCCAGCAGCTTGTTTGAGGGCGATGAGCAGTTCTTC. Full variable domain (missing parts from reference TRBV5-8 and TRBJ2-1): EAGVTQSPTHLIKTRGQQATLRCSPISGHTSVYWYQQALGLGLQFLLWYDEGEERNRGNFPPRFSGRQFPNYSSELNVNALELEDSALYLCASSLFEGDEQFFGPGTRLTVL.

The chain has TRBV7-8 and TRBJ2-1, with 9 positions matching TRBD1. The CDR3 is 15 residues long. The J segment lost 6 bases and the V segment lost 7 bases, leaving 10 bases of the junction unmatched. Germline values: CDR1 SGHVS, CDR2 FQNEAQ. The chain's CDR3 is CASNPGQGWVNEQFF. The CDR3 DNA sequence: TGTGCCAGCAACCCGGGACAGGGATGGGTCAATGAGCAGTTCTTC. Together with reference TRBV7-8 and TRBJ2-1, the CDR3 gives the full variable domain: GAGVSQSPRYKVAKRGQDVALRCDPISGHVSLFWYQQALGQGPEFLTYFQNEAQLDKSGLPSDRFFAERPEGSVSTLKIQRTQQEDSAVYLCASNPGQGWVNEQFFGPGTRLTVL.

This clone is a singleton in its sample. One junction end does not reproduce the germline sequence, and a read error may be involved. This sequence joins TRBV18 and TRBJ1-1; D is ambiguous. The CDR3 extends over 15 amino acids. Germline CDR1 KGHSH, CDR2 LQKENI. The CDR3 reads CASSPKARDNTKAFF. The CDR3 region has the DNA TGTGCCAGCTCACCAAAGGCCCGAGATAACACTAAAGCTTTCTTT.

The rearrangement joins TRBV7-9 to TRBJ1-1, with D unclear. In germline, CDR1 is SEHNR, CDR2 FQNEAQ (reference sequence). Trimming took 6 bases from V and 0 from J, leaving 8 bases between them. The CDR3 spans 13 residues. In nucleotides, the CDR3 is TGTGCCAGCAGTCCGAGGATGAACACTGAAGCTTTCTTT. Translating gives CASSPRMNTEAFF.

The chain joins TRBV6-2 or TRBV6-3 to TRBJ1-3; D gene uncertain. The CDR3 consists of 15 residues. Germline V gives CDR1 MNHEY, CDR2 SVGEGT. The V and J ends lost 2 bases and 0 bases respectively, with 8 bases between them. This CDR3 is CASSYDRNSGNTIYF. DNA for the CDR3: TGTGCCAGCAGTTACGACCGAAACTCTGGAAACACCATATATTTT.

The V gene is TRBV19, the J gene TRBJ2-3, with TRBD2 identical over 9 bases. The length of the CDR3 is 16 residues. With V trimmed by 4 bases and J by 0 bases, 5 bases remained unmatched. Germline CDR1 reads LNHDA; CDR2 reads SQIVND (reference sequence). Here the CDR3 reads CASSRRLAASTDTQYF. The CDR3 DNA reads TGTGCCAGTAGTAGGCGACTAGCGGCTAGCACAGATACGCAGTATTTT.

The V call is TRBV28, the J call TRBJ1-4, with 8 bases identical to TRBD1. Germline CDR1 reads MDHEN; CDR2 reads SYDVKM. The CDR3 is made up of 15 amino acids. Trimming took 1 base from V and 6 from J; bases not matched to a gene: 4. The CDR3 DNA reads as TGTGCCAGCAGTTTATCCAGGGGGCTTTATGAAAAACTGTTTTTT. This gives the protein CASSLSRGLYEKLFF.